This T cell receptor beta chain emerged from a study of cytomegalovirus exposure and HLA in healthy donors. The CDR3 contains 15 residues. V was pared by 5 bases and J by 2 bases, with 15 bases between. CDR1 is MNHEY and CDR2 is SVGAGI in the germline V gene. Amplification used 60 Vbeta primers and 13 Jbeta primers. Generated by immunoSEQ multiplex PCR, the TCRdb table keeps only in-frame clones and is missing some. The sample has fewer than 150,000 clones; around 69% are singletons. Sequenced material: PBMCs. J is TRBJ1-1 and V is TRBV6-5, with D perhaps TRBD1 (6 bases). The clonotype originates from a man aged 50 or older in good health and CMV-seropositive. This CDR3 reads CASSPVDGGNTEAFF. CDR3 DNA: TGTGCCAGCAGTCCGGTCGATGGGGGCAACACTGAAGCTTTCTTT.